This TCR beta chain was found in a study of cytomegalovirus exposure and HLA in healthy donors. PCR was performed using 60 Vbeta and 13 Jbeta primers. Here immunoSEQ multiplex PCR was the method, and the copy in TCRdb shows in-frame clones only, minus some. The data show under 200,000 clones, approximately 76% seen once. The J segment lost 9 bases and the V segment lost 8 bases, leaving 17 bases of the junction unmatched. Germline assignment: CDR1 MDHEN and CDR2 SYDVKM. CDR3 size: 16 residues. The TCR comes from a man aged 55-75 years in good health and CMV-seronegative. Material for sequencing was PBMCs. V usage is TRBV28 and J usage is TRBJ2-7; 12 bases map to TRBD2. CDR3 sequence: CASDDKGTSGLKGQYF. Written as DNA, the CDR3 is TGTGCCAGCGACGATAAGGGGACTAGCGGGCTTAAAGGGCAGTACTTC.